A selection of T cell receptor beta chains follows, all from one sample in a study of shared clonotypes between healthy human individuals. This table comes from immunoSEQ multiplex PCR, and its TCRdb copy is limited to in-frame clones, with some not included. The sample gives roughly 1 million clones, roughly 74% of which show up once; under 0.65% is in the top ten. The sequenced sample consisted of memory CD4+ T cells from PBMCs. All receptors come from a man aged 18 to 35 in good health. Some clones in this sample may be carry-over from other donors' samples. Each CDR3 is given with its conserved first and last residue. The D gene is left open where the match is weak. Only some rows state a clone size, as once, few, many or a class for expanded clones.

.	.	TRBJ2-3	TRBV5-1	TGCGCCAGCAGCCCGTTCGCCGGCACAGATACGCAGTATTTT	CASSPFAGTDTQYF
.	.	TRBJ2-2	TRBV7-8	TGTGCCAGCAGCCCTAGCAGGGGCGACACCGGGGAGCTGTTTTTT	CASSPSRGDTGELFF
once	.	TRBJ1-3	TRBV10-3	TGTGCCATCAGTGAAGCACGGTCCGGAAACACCATATATTTT	CAISEARSGNTIYF
.	TRBD1	TRBJ2-5	TRBV30	TGTGCCTGGAGTGGGACAGGGGTTGCGACCCAGTACTTC	CAWSGTGVATQYF
.	.	TRBJ1-2	TRBV29-1	TGCAGCGTCGCCGCAGGGCTGGATAACTATGGCTACACCTTC	CSVAAGLDNYGYTF
few	.	TRBJ1-1	TRBV7-9	TGTGCCAGCACCCAGGACGTACCGACTGAAGCTTTCTTT	CASTQDVPTEAFF
.	.	TRBJ2-1	TRBV9	TGTGCCAGCAGCGGGGAGTCCTACAATGAGCAGTTCTTC	CASSGESYNEQFF
.	.	TRBJ2-7	TRBV6-5	TGTGCCAGCAGTCCGTGGACCGCGCGCTACGAGCAGTACTTC	CASSPWTARYEQYF
.	.	TRBJ2-1	TRBV18	TGTGCCAGCTCACACCGGACCTTTACGGAAAATGAGCAGTTCTTC	CASSHRTFTENEQFF
few	.	TRBJ2-5	TRBV9	TGTGCCAGCAGCGCCCCCTGGGGGGGCGGCCAAGAGACCCAGTACTTC	CASSAPWGGGQETQYF
.	TRBD2	TRBJ2-3	TRBV29-1	TGCAGCGTTGAACCGGGCAGCCCCCTAGCGGGTGCAGATACGCAGTATTTT	CSVEPGSPLAGADTQYF
.	.	TRBJ1-2	TRBV4-3	TGCGCCAGCAGCCAAGCCCCGACAACGTATGGCTACACCTTC	CASSQAPTTYGYTF
.	.	TRBJ2-7	TRBV27	TGTGCCAGCAGTTTATTCGGGGCTCAAAACCACGAGCAGTACTTC	CASSLFGAQNHEQYF
.	.	TRBJ1-4	TRBV28	TGTGCCAGCAGACCGACAGGAAATGAAAAACTGTTTTTT	CASRPTGNEKLFF
.	TRBD2	TRBJ2-7	TRBV18	TGTGCCAGCTCACCAGTTTCTTTGGGACTAGCGGGTCACGAGCAGTACTTC	CASSPVSLGLAGHEQYF
.	TRBD1	TRBJ2-2	TRBV2	TGTGCCAGCACTGGGACAGGGGAGACCGGGGAGCTGTTTTTT	CASTGTGETGELFF
.	TRBD2	TRBJ2-1	TRBV5-1	TGCGCCAGCAGCTCCTTCGGGGGGGCGATGGCCCCCTTCTTC	CASSSFGGAMAPFF
.	.	TRBJ2-7	TRBV7-9	TGTGCCAGCAGCTTAGTAACCCCGGGCAGGGCCTACGAGCAGTACTTC	CASSLVTPGRAYEQYF
.	TRBD2	TRBJ2-3	TRBV18	TGTGCCAGCTCACCTTATCGACTAGCGGACACAGATACGCAGTATTTT	CASSPYRLADTDTQYF
few	.	TRBJ2-1	TRBV7-3	TGTGCCAGCAGCTTAGGTACAGGGACCTACAATGAGCAGTTCTTC	CASSLGTGTYNEQFF
.	TRBD2	TRBJ2-5	TRBV10-3	TGTGCCATCAGTATATCTAGCGGATTGCAAGAGACCCAGTACTTC	CAISISSGLQETQYF
.	TRBD1	TRBJ2-7	TRBV18	TGTGCCAGCCGTCAGGCAGGGACAGGGGGCGAGCAGTACTTC	CASRQAGTGGEQYF
.	.	TRBJ1-1	TRBV29-1	TGCAGCGTTGATTACAGGGTGAACACTGAAGCTTTCTTT	CSVDYRVNTEAFF
.	.	TRBJ2-6	TRBV18	TGTGCCAGCTCACCGACGTCTGGGGCCAACGTCCTGACTTTC	CASSPTSGANVLTF
.	TRBD1	TRBJ2-1	TRBV19	TGTGCCAGTAAGCTGGACAGGGATCCCTACAATGAGCAGTTCTTC	CASKLDRDPYNEQFF
.	.	TRBJ1-5	TRBV30	TGTGCCTGGAGTGGACAGACCATCAATCAGCCCCAGCATTTT	CAWSGQTINQPQHF
.	.	TRBJ2-7	TRBV7-2	TGTGCCAGCGCCCGATCCGGGCCCGACCGCTACGAGCAGTACTTC	CASARSGPDRYEQYF
.	.	TRBJ2-1	TRBV28	TGTGCCAGCAGTCGCTCGAGCTCCTACAATGAGCAGTTCTTC	CASSRSSSYNEQFF
.	.	TRBJ2-7	TRBV28	TGTGCCAGCAGTTTTGGCAGGGAGGATTCCTACGAGCAGTACTTC	CASSFGREDSYEQYF
.	TRBD2	TRBJ2-3	TRBV7-2	TGTGCCAGCAGCGCCAGCGGGAGCTCGCTGGATACGCAGTATTTT	CASSASGSSLDTQYF
once	TRBD1	TRBJ1-1	TRBV7-9	TGTGCCAGCAGCCCTCAGGGGGGCACTGAAGCTTTCTTT	CASSPQGGTEAFF
.	TRBD2	TRBJ2-5	TRBV27	TGTGCCAGCAGTTTCGTCGGTGGGCTAGCGGGAGTGGAGACCCAGTACTTC	CASSFVGGLAGVETQYF
.	.	TRBJ1-1	TRBV7-9	TGTGCCAGCAGCTTTGATTCGAACACTGAAGCTTTCTTT	CASSFDSNTEAFF
.	.	TRBJ2-1	TRBV28	TGTGCCAGCAGTTCGGACTACCCTTTCAGTGAGCAGTTCTTC	CASSSDYPFSEQFF
.	.	TRBJ2-5	TRBV19	TGTGCCAGTAGCATAAACGGTGGTCAAGAGACCCAGTACTTC	CASSINGGQETQYF
.	TRBD2	TRBJ2-1	TRBV5-1	TGCGCCAGCAGCGTGGGACTAGCGGACGCCGAGAAGCAGTTCTTC	CASSVGLADAEKQFF
few	.	TRBJ1-3	TRBV2	TGTGCCAGCAGGGGGGACCTCTCTGGAAACACCATATATTTT	CASRGDLSGNTIYF
.	.	TRBJ2-7	TRBV6-6	TGTGCCAGCAGCCCACGCGGACAGTACGAGCAGTACTTC	CASSPRGQYEQYF
.	TRBD2	TRBJ2-1	TRBV5-1	TGCGCCAGCAGCTCTAGCGGGAGCTACAATGAGCAGTTCTTC	CASSSSGSYNEQFF
.	.	TRBJ2-1	TRBV2	TGTGCCAGCATTCTCCCCAGGGAAATAAATGAGCAGTTCTTC	CASILPREINEQFF
once	.	TRBJ1-4	TRBV6-1	TGTGCCAGCCGGCCAGGGTCCACGAATAATGAAAAACTGTTTTTT	CASRPGSTNNEKLFF
few	.	TRBJ2-7	TRBV27	TGTGCCAGCAGTCCGGCCCGGGTCTTCGCTCCGACCTACGAGCAGTACTTC	CASSPARVFAPTYEQYF
many	TRBD2	TRBJ2-1	TRBV15	TGTGCCACCAGCAGAGATAGGCTGACTAGCGGGATGTACAATGAGCAGTTCTTC	CATSRDRLTSGMYNEQFF
.	.	TRBJ2-5	TRBV5-4	TGTGCCAGCAGCCCTTCGGGGTTTGAGACCCAGTACTTC	CASSPSGFETQYF
.	.	TRBJ2-3	TRBV27	TGTGCCAGCAGGTTATCGGGCCCAGCGGTAACAGATACGCAGTATTTT	CASRLSGPAVTDTQYF
.	TRBD1	TRBJ2-7	TRBV2	TGTGCCAGCAGACGACAGGGCACCTACGAGCAGTACTTC	CASRRQGTYEQYF
.	.	TRBJ2-5	TRBV7-3	TGTGCCAGCAGCTGGTACCAAGAGACCCAGTACTTC	CASSWYQETQYF
.	.	TRBJ1-1	TRBV27	TGTGCCAGCTGGCAGGGGCACATTATGAACACTGAAGCTTTCTTT	CASWQGHIMNTEAFF
.	.	TRBJ2-7	TRBV29-1	TGCAGCGTTGTCGAGGCGGGACAATCCTACGAGCAGTACTTC	CSVVEAGQSYEQYF
.	TRBD1	TRBJ2-1	TRBV11-2	TGTGCCAGCAGCTCGGGACAGGCCTCACTTCACAATGAGCAGTTCTTC	CASSSGQASLHNEQFF
.	TRBD2	TRBJ2-7	TRBV29-1	TGCAGCGCCGGACTAGCGGGAGGGCGGGAGCAGTACTTC	CSAGLAGGREQYF
few	.	TRBJ2-1	TRBV28	TGTGCCAGCAGTCCGTACAATGAGCAGTTCTTC	CASSPYNEQFF
.	TRBD2	TRBJ2-7	TRBV28	TGTGCCAGCAGTCTACTAGCGGGAGGAGCCGGGCAGTACTTC	CASSLLAGGAGQYF
.	.	TRBJ2-6	TRBV27	TGTGCCAGCAGCCCTAAGGGAGTTCCAAGCTCTGGGGCCAACGTCCTGACTTTC	CASSPKGVPSSGANVLTF
.	.	TRBJ2-3	TRBV7-9	TGTGCCAGCACCCTAGGGGGGACCACAGATACGCAGTATTTT	CASTLGGTTDTQYF
.	TRBD2	TRBJ2-3	TRBV7-2	TGTGCCAGCAGCTTAAAGGCCGGGAGGGCCCATACGCAGTATTTT	CASSLKAGRAHTQYF
.	.	TRBJ2-7	TRBV7-6	TGTGCCCAACCTCGCTACGAGCAGTACTTC	CAQPRYEQYF
.	TRBD2	TRBJ2-7	TRBV7-2	TGTGCCAGCAGCGTAACGACTAGCGTTCTCTACGAGCAGTACTTC	CASSVTTSVLYEQYF
.	TRBD2	TRBJ2-3	TRBV5-4	TGTGCCAGCAGCTTGTCCGCCCGGGCTAGCGGTCGCACAGATACGCAGTATTTT	CASSLSARASGRTDTQYF